This T cell receptor (beta chain) was sequenced in a study of regulatory T cells in long-lasting Graves disease. Turning to the study itself: Over 5 years on antithyroid drugs plus positive TSH receptor antibodies marked Graves' disease as persistent.

V was shortened by 4 bases and J by 1 base, with 9 bases between the two germline ends. This CDR3 has 14 residues. CDR1 and CDR2 (germline): KGHDR, SFDVKD. Regarding time point: persistent/refractory GD, antithyroid drugs over 5 years with positive TRAb. With RNA extracted from PBMCs as input, the TCR library was made. It was by American Thyroid Association guidelines that Graves' disease was diagnosed. Whole-study results and caveats: The study found TRBV28, TRBJ1-2 and TRBJ2-5 favored in persistent disease.

With iRepertoire HTBI primers and Arm-PCR of CDR3 regions, TCR beta libraries were built. TCRdb ran MiXCR on the multiplex PCR reads and lists one entry per CDR3 protein. The table has 350,000 to 500,000 distinct CDR3 sequences, roughly a fifth seen once. Many counts were recorded for this clonotype. Its antigen is as yet unknown. This receptor was identified in a female donor with Graves disease. Specimen: peripheral blood mononuclear cells (PBMCs), collected when the disease was refractory, from a patient treated with antithyroid drugs. V usage is TRBV24-1 and J usage is TRBJ1-1; D not resolved. This CDR3 reads CATSEGGRNTEAFF. In DNA form, the CDR3 reads TGTGCCACCAGTGAGGGTGGGCGGAACACTGAAGCTTTCTTT.